This record looks at one T cell receptor beta chain sequence and its context. The antigen is not known. This sample is part of a study of cytotoxic CD8 clonotypes in ibrutinib-treated CLL. Study-wide results and caveats: Baseline clonality was higher than in age-matched healthy donors and moved in step with circulating CD8+ T-cell counts.

This CDR3 spans 16 amino acids. V lost 2 bases and J lost 2; bases outside the gene matches: 8. CDR1 SGHDT and CDR2 YYEEEE come from the germline V gene. Using immunoSEQ multiplex PCR, the repertoire was profiled, and TCRdb retains in-frame clones only, with some absent. This repertoire shows approximately 150,000 clones, roughly 80% found once; its top ten account for about 4.5%. The genes are TRBV5-6 and TRBJ1-1, with 8 bases matching TRBD1. The sequenced sample was PBMCs, obtained after 24 months of ibrutinib treatment. This clonotype was obtained from a human donor with chronic lymphocytic leukemia. Here the CDR3 reads CASSFGRDRSNTEAFF. The DNA of the CDR3 is TGTGCCAGCAGCTTTGGGAGGGACAGGAGTAACACTGAAGCTTTCTTT. Full variable domain (missing parts from reference TRBV5-6 and TRBJ1-1): DAGVTQSPTHLIKTRGQQVTLRCSPKSGHDTVSWYQQALGQGPQFIFQYYEEEERQRGNFPDRFSGHQFPNYSSELNVNALLLGDSALYLCASSFGRDRSNTEAFFGQGTRLTVV.